This T cell receptor (beta chain) was obtained from a study of cytomegalovirus exposure and HLA in healthy donors. Study details: Approximately 170 million T cells yielded some 120 million unique TCR beta sequences in earlier analysis.

The study ran its PCR with 60 Vbeta and 13 Jbeta primers. Repertoires were generated with immunoSEQ multiplex PCR, while TCRdb's copy carries only in-frame clones and drops some. The data hold some 120,000 clones, with 70% to 85% observed a single time. The CDR3 loop spans 16 amino acids. Germline values: CDR1 SGHDT, CDR2 YYEEEE. The V and J ends lost 1 base and 2 bases respectively, with 15 bases between them. Points on this clone: Its target is not known.

Study-wide findings and caveats: It was reportedly the case that the classifier diagnosed cytomegalovirus status with high specificity and sensitivity. For most TCR sequences rarity was the rule, although some public TCRs occurred in many donors. V- and J-gene trimming of TCR beta was linked (in a later analysis) to a missense DCLRE1C variant.

This chain connects TRBV5-6 to TRBJ2-5; the D gene is possibly TRBD2 (6 bases). The TCR originated in a woman between 18 and 29 years old in good health and CMV-seropositive. Specimen: PBMCs. The CDR3 sequence: CASSLTTGDSQETQYF. CDR3 in DNA: TGTGCCAGCAGCTTGACTACTGGGGACTCGCAAGAGACCCAGTACTTC.